These 24 T cell receptor beta chains originate from one sample sequenced in a study of T cells in Graves' hyperthyroidism and ophthalmopathy. The CDR3 regions of TCR beta were amplified from RNA transcripts. RT-PCR in the first round (using the HTBI primer set) targeted the TCR CDR3. TCRdb processed the multiplex PCR reads anew with MiXCR; each CDR3 protein has one entry. The table shows some 490,000 distinct CDR3 sequences, with 16% occurring only once. The sample comprised blood. The source is a woman aged 25 to 45 with Graves' ophthalmopathy.

At least ten counts were recorded for this clonotype. The chain recombines TRBV7-2 with TRBJ2-5, with TRBD1 matching over 7 bases. The germline V gene encodes CDR1 SGHTA and CDR2 FQGNSA. This CDR3 comprises 14 residues. V lost 3 bases to trimming and J lost 5 bases; unmatched junction nucleotides: 6. The DNA of the CDR3 is TGTGCCAGCAGCTTTCAGGGCAGGGGGGAGACCCAGTACTTC. Translation: CASSFQGRGETQYF.

This CDR3 reads CASSQGTGGPAEQYF. The DNA for the CDR3 is TGTGCCAGCAGCCAAGGGACGGGGGGCCCGGCCGAGCAGTACTTC. J is TRBJ2-7 and V is TRBV3-1; a possible D gene is TRBD2 (7 bases). CDR3 length: 15 amino acids. Germline V gene data show CDR1 as LGHDT and CDR2 as YNNKEL (reference sequence). Between the trimmed V and J ends, which lost 1 base and 6 bases, there was a span of 16 bases.

The chain carries TRBV20-1 and TRBJ2-7, with D tentatively TRBD1 or TRBD2 (5 bases each). CDR1 and CDR2 (germline): DFQATT, SNEGSKA (reference sequence). Between the trimmed V and J ends, which lost 3 bases and 4 bases, there was a span of 22 bases. The CDR3 is made up of 16 amino acids. The CDR3 DNA reads TGCAGTGCTAGTGGGGCGGGTTCTTCCCCTATTTACGAGCAGTACTTC. Translated: CSASGAGSSPIYEQYF.

This clonotype was seen ten or more times. The chain joins TRBV6-2 or TRBV6-3 to TRBJ2-7; D is uncertain. The germline CDR1 and CDR2 sequences are MNHEY and SVGEGT. Trimming removed 0 bases from V and 3 bases from J, with 12 bases in between. CDR3 size: 15 residues. DNA of the CDR3: TGTGCCAGCAGTTACTCGTGGACGCCCGACTACGAGCAGTACTTC. Its translation: CASSYSWTPDYEQYF.

This clonotype was seen repeatedly, ten times or more. This chain uses TRBV12-3 or TRBV12-4 with TRBJ1-2, with 9 positions matching TRBD1. V was pared by 5 bases and J by 5 bases, with 3 bases of the junction left unmatched. The CDR3 has 13 amino acids. CDR3 DNA sequence: TGTGCCAGCAGTACACAGGGGGCGTATGGCTACACCTTC. Amino acid sequence: CASSTQGAYGYTF.

The table lists this clonotype with a few counts. J is TRBJ1-2 and V is TRBV12-3 or TRBV12-4; TRBD1 is a possible D gene (5 bases). The ends were cut back, 6 bases at V and 4 bases at J, with 12 bases in the middle. This CDR3 contains 13 residues. The CDR3 is CASRNLQGYGYTF. CDR3 sequence (DNA): TGTGCCAGCAGAAACCTTCAGGGCTATGGCTACACCTTC.

There are many counts of this clonotype. V and J are TRBV11-2 and TRBJ2-1; D perhaps matches TRBD2 (5 bases). The germline V and J ends were trimmed by 5 bases and 8 bases, with 16 bases remaining between them. The CDR3 loop spans 14 amino acids. Germline V gives CDR1 SGHAT, CDR2 FQNNGV. CDR3 sequence: CASSARKSRDEQFF. CDR3 bases: TGTGCCAGCAGCGCAAGGAAGTCGAGGGATGAGCAGTTCTTC.

As concerns this clonotype: The junction and the germline gene differ at one end; a read error may be behind it. V gene TRBV6-2 or TRBV6-3 combines with J gene TRBJ2-1, with D tentatively TRBD1 (6 bases). Germline lookup yields CDR1 MNHEY and CDR2 SVGEGT. The CDR3 spans 16 residues. The CDR3: CASSDSNSGEVNEQFF. In DNA form, the CDR3 reads TGTGCCAGCAGTGACTCGAATTCAGGGGAAGTCAATGAGCAGTTCTTC.

The table lists this clonotype with a few counts. V is TRBV7-9 and J is TRBJ2-5; 11 nucleotides agree with TRBD1. There are 19 residues in the CDR3. Germline CDR1 reads SEHNR; CDR2 reads FQNEAQ (reference sequence). Losses at the gene ends were 2 bases for V and 5 bases for J; bases not matched to a gene: 16. For the CDR3, the DNA is TGTGCCAGCAGCTTACCCCGACCGGACAGGGGGCTTAGAGGGGAGACCCAGTACTTC. It yields the protein CASSLPRPDRGLRGETQYF.

This clonotype has just a few counts. J is TRBJ2-3 and V is TRBV12-3 or TRBV12-4, with 8 bases fitting TRBD1. There are 16 residues in the CDR3. J gave up 4 bases and V 6 bases, and 12 bases lay outside the gene matches. CDR3 sequence (DNA): TGTGCCAGCAGCCACCCCGGACAGGGTGGGGCAGATACGCAGTATTTT. It specifies CASSHPGQGGADTQYF.

This clonotype was recorded many times. The genes are TRBV30 and TRBJ2-3, with D perhaps TRBD2 (6 bases). The CDR3 spans 12 residues. Between the trimmed V and J ends, which lost 4 bases and 7 bases, there was a span of 12 bases. Looked up from germline, CDR1 is GTSNPN and CDR2 is SVGIG (reference sequence). CDR3 protein: CAWKRRENTQYF. The DNA for the CDR3 is TGTGCCTGGAAGCGCCGGGAGAATACGCAGTATTTT.

The CDR3 here is CASRSGGLRGSEGELFF. CDR3 nucleotide sequence: TGTGCCAGCAGGAGTGGCGGACTGCGGGGGAGTGAAGGGGAGCTGTTTTTT. The chain recombines TRBV28 with TRBJ2-2; 7 bases agree with TRBD2. The CDR3 consists of 17 residues. Germline CDR1 reads MDHEN; CDR2 reads SYDVKM. V was pared by 6 bases and J by 8 bases, with 18 bases of the junction left unmatched.

J is TRBJ2-1 and V is TRBV20-1, with 12 bases matching TRBD2. Germline V lookup: CDR1 DFQATT, CDR2 SNEGSKA (reference sequence). The CDR3 is 16 residues long. V was clipped by 4 bases and J by 5 bases; unmatched bases: 9. The CDR3, as DNA: TGCAGTGCTACCGGACTAGCGGGGACCTACAACAATGAGCAGTTCTTC. Encoded protein: CSATGLAGTYNNEQFF.

This clonotype was counted at least ten times. The chain carries TRBV20-1 and TRBJ2-3; a weak D match, TRBD2 (6 bases). V was trimmed by 3 bases and J by 1 base, leaving 26 bases between them. This CDR3 spans 19 amino acids. CDR1 and CDR2 (germline): DFQATT, SNEGSKA (reference sequence). In DNA form, the CDR3 reads TGCAGTGCTAGCCCCCCCGGGAGCGGGTTTAACCTAGGCACAGATACGCAGTATTTT. It translates to CSASPPGSGFNLGTDTQYF.

This clonotype appeared a few times. Relative to the germline gene, one junction end is altered; a read error may explain this. This CDR3 is CAGSMYRTYSSTDTQYF. CDR3 nucleotides: TGTGCCGGTAGTATGTACCGAACCTACTCTAGCACAGATACGCAGTATTTT. This sequence joins TRBV19 and TRBJ2-3; D call uncertain. The CDR3 totals 17 residues. Germline CDR1 LNHDA, CDR2 SQIVND (reference sequence).

The genes are TRBV18 and TRBJ1-3; D gene ambiguous. This CDR3 region has 14 residues. Germline V lookup: CDR1 KGHSH, CDR2 LQKENI. V was trimmed by 6 bases and J by 0 bases, leaving 9 bases between them. The CDR3 sequence: CASSDRNSGNTIYF. In DNA, the CDR3 is TGTGCCAGCTCCGACCGTAACTCTGGAAACACCATATATTTT.

This clonotype was detected ten times or more. The chain recombines TRBV7-8 with TRBJ2-7; 11 positions agree with TRBD1. The CDR3 length is 17 residues. Germline V gene lookup returns CDR1 SGHVS and CDR2 FQNEAQ. V shed 2 bases, J shed 2 bases, and the junction held 8 bases outside the gene matches. The DNA for the CDR3 is TGTGCCAGCAGCTTATCAAATCCGGGACAGGGGGCCTACGAGCAGTACTTC. It translates to CASSLSNPGQGAYEQYF.

In its sample, this clonotype was seen many times. V and J are TRBV7-3 and TRBJ2-1; D is undetermined. The germline V gene encodes CDR1 SGHTA and CDR2 FQGTGA. V was trimmed by 8 bases and J by 5 bases, leaving 16 bases between them. The CDR3 is made up of 14 amino acids. CDR3 sequence: CASSIDREDNEQFF. The CDR3 DNA sequence: TGTGCCAGCTCAATTGACCGAGAAGACAATGAGCAGTTCTTC.

This clonotype has ten or more counts. V usage is TRBV7-2 and J usage is TRBJ2-7; D might be TRBD2 (6 bases). The CDR3 loop spans 13 amino acids. Germline-derived CDR1 and CDR2 are SGHTA and FQGNSA. The V end was cut by 1 base, the J end by 6 bases, with 10 bases between. Written as DNA, the CDR3 is TGTGCCAGCAGCTTAGATCGCGGGGCCGAGCAGTACTTC. Amino acid sequence: CASSLDRGAEQYF.

This clonotype was counted ten times or more. The J gene is TRBJ2-7, the V gene TRBV7-9, with 7 bases matching TRBD2. The CDR3 has 15 amino acids. Germline V gives CDR1 SEHNR, CDR2 FQNEAQ (reference sequence). V shed 3 bases and J 2 bases; nucleotides not matched to a gene: 7. CDR3 sequence reads: CASSFGRERTYEQYF. The CDR3 nucleotides are TGTGCCAGCAGCTTTGGGCGGGAGAGAACCTACGAGCAGTACTTC.

In this sample, this clonotype turned up a few times. This chain links TRBV5-1 with TRBJ2-7, with D perhaps TRBD2 (6 bases). V lost 0 bases and J lost 3, with 13 bases in between. The CDR3 runs to 15 residues. CDR1 and CDR2 (germline): SGHRS, YFSETQ. The CDR3 nucleotides are TGCGCCAGCAGCTTGGGGGGAGGCAGAAGCTACGAGCAGTACTTC. Protein: CASSLGGGRSYEQYF.

The chain links TRBV29-1 to TRBJ1-1, with D unclear. The germline V gene has CDR1 SQVTM and CDR2 ANQGSEA. The V end lost 4 bases, the J end lost 4 bases, and 10 bases lay between the germline ends. This CDR3 region has 12 residues. The CDR3 loop reads CSVVSWGTEAFF. The CDR3 DNA reads as TGCAGCGTTGTGTCATGGGGCACTGAAGCTTTCTTT. The whole variable domain, remainder taken from reference TRBV29-1 and TRBJ1-1, is SAVISQKPSRDICQRGTSLTIQCQVDSQVTMMFWYRQQPGQSLTLIATANQGSEATYESGFVIDKFPISRPNLTFSTLTVSNMSPEDSSIYLCSVVSWGTEAFFGQGTRLTVV.

The chain uses TRBV20-1 and TRBJ2-2; 11 nucleotides agree with TRBD2. The junction had 5 bases not matched to a gene; V was cut back by 3 bases and J by 5 bases. Germline lookup yields CDR1 DFQATT and CDR2 SNEGSKA (reference sequence). The CDR3 sequence is 15 residues long. DNA for the CDR3: TGCAGTGCTAGTAGGCTAGCGGGAGGAACCGGGGAGCTGTTTTTT. It specifies CSASRLAGGTGELFF.

This clonotype was observed a handful of times. V gene TRBV20-1 combines with J gene TRBJ1-5; a weak D match, TRBD1 (5 bases). V lost 1 base and J 6 bases, leaving 19 bases between the germline ends. Germline-derived CDR1 and CDR2 are DFQATT and SNEGSKA (reference sequence). CDR3 length: 16 residues. For the CDR3, the DNA is TGCAGTGCTAGAGTAATGACAGAACGACCGGGTCAGCCCCAGCATTTT. Translated: CSARVMTERPGQPQHF.